A single sample is the source of the 20 T cell receptor delta chains below, sequenced in a study of Vδ1+ human thymocytes. Study conclusions and caveats: Highly polyclonal TRG and TRD repertoires with Gaussian CDR3 length distributions appeared in thymus.

Sequences come from RNA converted to cDNA by reverse transcription. The CDR3 regions were amplified by multiplex PCR from V-gene primers to a constant-region primer. TCRdb re-processed the multiplex PCR reads via CATT. The repertoire consists of about 53,000 delta-chain clones, with over 13% occurring once and the leading ten covering approximately 0.4%. No antigens are known for them. The material sequenced was Vdelta1+ gamma-delta thymocytes from the thymus. Subset reported: FACS-sorted CD3+ TCRalphabeta- TCRVdelta1+ TCRVdelta2- thymocytes. These receptors were taken from a girl less than two years old who had congenital heart surgery.

This clone showed up just a few times. The chain is built from TRDV1 and TRDJ1, with D maybe TRDD2 (8 bases). The CDR3 runs 17 residues. Germline V CDR1 and CDR2: TSWWSYY, QGS. Deletions cut 4 bases from V and 4 bases from J, with 22 bases between. The CDR3 loop is CALGAFFLPRGYDKLIF. CDR3 DNA: TGTGCTCTTGGGGCCTTCTTCCTACCCCGGGGATACGATAAACTCATCTTT.

This clone was observed a handful of times. The V call is TRDV1, the J call TRDJ1; 10 bases map to TRDD3. There are 19 residues in the CDR3. Germline V lookup: CDR1 TSWWSYY, CDR2 QGS. The V and J ends lost 2 bases and 0 bases, in that order; junction bases with no gene match: 12. CDR3 DNA: TGTGCTCTTGGGGAATTACTCGATGGTGGGGGATACTACACCGATAAACTCATCTTT. Translating gives CALGELLDGGGYYTDKLIF.

This sequence joins TRDV1 and TRDJ1; D may correspond to TRDD2 or TRDD3 (6 bases each). Germline CDR1 TSWWSYY, CDR2 QGS. This CDR3 spans 18 amino acids. Trimming removed 3 bases at V and 0 bases at J, with 20 bases between. The CDR3 loop is CALGESYPGEEYTDKLIF. CDR3 DNA sequence: TGTGCTCTTGGGGAGTCCTACCCGGGGGAGGAGTACACCGATAAACTCATCTTT.

This chain uses TRDV1 with TRDJ1; 7 nucleotides align to TRDD3. Germline trimming cut 5 bases from V and 3 bases from J; bases unmatched to any gene: 15. CDR1 and CDR2 from the germline V gene are TSWWSYY and QGS. The CDR3 is made up of 17 amino acids. CDR3 DNA: TGTGCTCTTGGGAAGGCGCTGGGGGCCCCGAAAGCCGATAAACTCATCTTT. Translation: CALGKALGAPKADKLIF.

This clone came up a few times. The gene calls are TRDV1 and TRDJ1; TRDD3 aligns across 9 bases. J gave up 0 bases and V 1 base, and 15 bases lay outside the gene matches. Germline lookup yields CDR1 TSWWSYY and CDR2 QGS. The CDR3 consists of 20 residues. CDR3 region: CALGERVPTGGLTYTDKLIF. For the CDR3, the DNA is TGTGCTCTTGGGGAACGTGTCCCGACTGGGGGACTTACGTACACCGATAAACTCATCTTT.

The gene calls are TRDV1 and TRDJ1, with D tentatively TRDD3 (5 bases). Germline CDR1 reads TSWWSYY; CDR2 reads QGS. The V and J ends lost 1 base and 2 bases respectively, with 17 bases between them. The CDR3 is made up of 17 amino acids. The CDR3 sequence is CALGEPGRGPGTDKLIF. Written as DNA, the CDR3 is TGTGCTCTTGGGGAACCGGGGAGAGGTCCGGGGACCGATAAACTCATCTTT.

This clone came up a few times. V and J are TRDV1 and TRDJ1; 9 bases align to TRDD3. The trim removed 3 bases at V and 10 bases at J, leaving 33 bases unmatched. CDR3 size: 22 residues. The V gene's germline CDR1 is TSWWSYY and CDR2 QGS. CDR3 nucleotide sequence: TGTGCTCTTGGGGATTTCCCTCCACCGCATCTTGTAAGGGGCTGGGGGATTTTGGGACTCATCTTT. Protein product: CALGDFPPPHLVRGWGILGLIF.

The chain couples TRDV1 to TRDJ1; perhaps TRDD3 as D (6 bases). CDR3 length: 18 residues. Germline CDR1 TSWWSYY, CDR2 QGS. V was trimmed by 7 bases and J by 0 bases, leaving 24 bases between them. In nucleotides, the CDR3 is TGTGCTCTTGAATATACCTGGGGAGACCGGGCCGACACCGATAAACTCATCTTT. Its protein product is CALEYTWGDRADTDKLIF.

There are a few counts of this clone. This chain uses TRDV1 with TRDJ1; D is uncertain. From germline, CDR1 is TSWWSYY and CDR2 QGS. The V and J ends lost 5 bases and 0 bases respectively, with 10 bases between them. The CDR3 totals 14 residues. CDR3 sequence: CALGTGRDTDKLIF. The CDR3 coding sequence is TGTGCTCTTGGGACGGGAAGGGACACCGATAAACTCATCTTT.

V gene TRDV1 combines with J gene TRDJ1; D may be TRDD3 (6 bases). Germline values: CDR1 TSWWSYY, CDR2 QGS. This CDR3 spans 20 amino acids. Trimming removed 0 bases from V and 1 base from J, with 24 bases in between. The CDR3 region has the DNA TGTGCTCTTGGGGAACTATTGCATAAAAACCTGGGACTGGGCACCGATAAACTCATCTTT. Protein product: CALGELLHKNLGLGTDKLIF.

The V gene is TRDV1, the J gene TRDJ1; 8 nucleotides align to TRDD3. The length of the CDR3 is 16 residues. Per germline, CDR1 TSWWSYY and CDR2 QGS. The V segment lost 1 base and the J segment 1 base; nucleotides outside the gene matches: 5. The CDR3 is CALGERGGIRTDKLIF. In DNA, the CDR3 is TGTGCTCTTGGGGAACGGGGAGGGATACGCACCGATAAACTCATCTTT.

This clone was recorded a few times. The chain employs TRDV1 and TRDJ1, with 9 bases that match TRDD3. The CDR3 loop spans 25 amino acids. V lost 1 base to trimming and J lost 5 bases; unmatched junction nucleotides: 35. Germline assignment: CDR1 TSWWSYY and CDR2 QGS. The CDR3 sequence: CALGEPGSYEFHPQTWGIGEDKLIF. CDR3 DNA sequence: TGTGCTCTTGGGGAACCGGGTTCCTACGAATTCCACCCCCAAACCTGGGGGATCGGCGAGGATAAACTCATCTTT.

This clone was seen more than once but under ten times. The V and J genes are TRDV1 and TRDJ1; the match to TRDD3 covers 11 bases. Germline CDR1 reads TSWWSYY; CDR2 reads QGS. The CDR3 has 20 residues. V dropped 1 base and J dropped 2; count of bases not matched to a gene: 15. The CDR3 reads CALGERTARLGDKRTDKLIF. The CDR3 coding sequence is TGTGCTCTTGGGGAACGAACCGCCAGACTGGGGGATAAAAGAACCGATAAACTCATCTTT.

This clone was counted a single time. The chain couples TRDV1 to TRDJ1; the match to TRDD3 covers 12 bases. CDR1 and CDR2 from the germline V gene are TSWWSYY and QGS. This CDR3 comprises 23 residues. Trimming cost V 8 bases and J 0 bases; bases outside gene matches: 28. Here the CDR3 reads CALREPPPSHPTGGYMDTDKLIF. As DNA, the CDR3 is TGTGCTCTTAGAGAGCCGCCTCCGTCACACCCTACTGGGGGATACATGGACACCGATAAACTCATCTTT.

This clone has just a few counts. The chain recombines TRDV1 with TRDJ1; the D gene is possibly TRDD3 (5 bases). The CDR3 length is 16 residues. Germline assignment: CDR1 TSWWSYY and CDR2 QGS. V lost 2 bases and J lost 4, with 17 bases in between. The CDR3 sequence: CALGELQTGGHDKLIF. As DNA, the CDR3 is TGTGCTCTTGGGGAATTGCAGACAGGGGGCCACGATAAACTCATCTTT.

This clone was seen only a few times. The chain has TRDV1 and TRDJ1; TRDD2 matches 8 bases. V shed 1 base and J 0 bases; nucleotides not matched to a gene: 13. Germline CDR1 is TSWWSYY and CDR2 is QGS. This CDR3 comprises 19 residues. The CDR3 nucleotides are TGTGCTCTTGGGGAACCCACTTCCTACGGGGGACAATACACCGATAAACTCATCTTT. Encoded protein: CALGEPTSYGGQYTDKLIF.

The chain recombines TRDV1 with TRDJ1; maybe TRDD3 (6 bases). CDR1 is TSWWSYY, CDR2 QGS, per germline. V lost 3 bases, J lost 0 bases, and 23 bases lay in between. The CDR3 is made up of 19 amino acids. The CDR3 region has the DNA TGTGCTCTTGGGGAGTTCTTCTTTCGGGGGGGACTACACACCGATAAACTCATCTTT. Encoded protein: CALGEFFFRGGLHTDKLIF.

This clone was seen a few times. The V call is TRDV1, the J call TRDJ1; possible D gene TRDD2, 5 bases. Between the trimmed V and J ends, which lost 1 base and 0 bases, there was a span of 18 bases. The V gene's germline CDR1 is TSWWSYY and CDR2 QGS. CDR3 length: 18 amino acids. CDR3 DNA sequence: TGTGCTCTTGGGGAACCGCCTACGAGTACCTGTGACACCGATAAACTCATCTTT. Residues: CALGEPPTSTCDTDKLIF.

V and J are TRDV1 and TRDJ1; TRDD2 matches at 9 bases. CDR1 TSWWSYY and CDR2 QGS come from the germline V gene. The V segment lost 4 bases and the J segment 1 base; nucleotides outside the gene matches: 22. CDR3 length: 21 residues. CDR3 in DNA: TGTGCTCTTGGGGTAACCGGCCTTCCTACTCAGCGGGAGGGGTGCACCGATAAACTCATCTTT. Amino acid sequence: CALGVTGLPTQREGCTDKLIF.

This clone was recorded a few times. The rearrangement joins TRDV1 to TRDJ1; tentatively, D is TRDD2 (6 bases). The CDR3 extends over 20 amino acids. In germline, CDR1 is TSWWSYY, CDR2 QGS. Deletions cut 1 base from V and 0 bases from J, with 24 bases between. The chain's CDR3 is CALGEPSYVRWDPHTDKLIF. The CDR3 coding sequence is TGTGCTCTTGGGGAACCCTCCTACGTAAGGTGGGATCCTCACACCGATAAACTCATCTTT.